The 10 T cell receptor beta chains below were found in one sample sequenced in a study of T-cell reconstitution after alpha-beta-depleted transplantation in children. Preparation of the TCRbeta library was carried out with unique molecular identifiers. TCRdb reprocessed the PCR reads with MiXCR, giving one entry per CDR3 protein. The top ten hold around 7.6% of the sample, which has hundreds of thousands of distinct CDR3 sequences, roughly a tenth seen once. This sample comprised PBMCs, obtained before TCRalphabeta/CD19-depleted stem cell transplant. Receptors were obtained from a boy in the first two years of life with acute myeloid leukemia, due to receive a stem cell transplant.

This clonotype appeared a few times. Here the CDR3 reads CAWSVTGDQPQHF. In nucleotides, the CDR3 is TGTGCCTGGAGTGTAACAGGGGATCAGCCCCAGCATTTT. V and J are TRBV30 and TRBJ1-5; 7 nucleotides agree with TRBD1. J was trimmed by 5 bases and V by 0 bases; bases with no gene match: 1. This CDR3 has 13 residues. CDR1 and CDR2 (germline): GTSNPN, SVGIG (reference sequence). Together with reference TRBV30 and TRBJ1-5, the CDR3 gives the full variable domain: SQTIHQWPATLVQPVGSPLSLECTVEGTSNPNLYWYRQAAGRGLQLLFYSVGIGQISSEVPQNLSASRPQDRQFILSSKKLLLSDSGFYLCAWSVTGDQPQHFGDGTRLSIL.

This clonotype was recorded at least ten times. The rearrangement uses TRBV7-2 and TRBJ2-7, with 7 nucleotides matching TRBD1. Trimming cost V 4 bases and J 3 bases; bases outside gene matches: 9. CDR1 SGHTA and CDR2 FQGNSA come from the germline V gene. This CDR3 is 15 amino acids long. Written as DNA, the CDR3 is TGTGCCAGCAGCTCCGTCGGCAGGGGGTTCTACGAGCAGTACTTC. Translating it yields CASSSVGRGFYEQYF.

The gene calls are TRBV5-1 and TRBJ2-5; a possible D gene is TRBD2 (5 bases). The CDR3 has 16 amino acids. Deletions cut 3 bases from V and 4 bases from J, with 19 bases between. Germline CDR1 and CDR2: SGHRS and YFSETQ. The CDR3 reads CASSSGLTALRETQYF. CDR3 nucleotide sequence: TGCGCCAGCAGCTCCGGACTCACGGCCCTCAGAGAGACCCAGTACTTC.

The gene calls are TRBV12-3 or TRBV12-4 and TRBJ1-2, with 11 bases lining up with TRBD1. Unmatched junction bases numbered 8, after V lost 4 bases and J lost 4 bases. The CDR3 loop spans 16 amino acids. CDR3 DNA sequence: TGTGCCAGCAGTTCAGTGGACAGGGGGCAATTCTATGGCTACACCTTC. This encodes CASSSVDRGQFYGYTF.

This clonotype has a count of ten or more. This chain uses TRBV12-3 or TRBV12-4 with TRBJ2-3; unclear D gene. The CDR3 is made up of 11 amino acids. Trimming removed 6 bases at V and 2 bases at J, with 3 bases between. The chain's CDR3 is CASSFTDTQYF. CDR3 coding DNA: TGTGCCAGCAGCTTCACAGATACGCAGTATTTT.

This clonotype was seen at least ten times. The CDR3 protein is CASSSGLAYNEQFF. The CDR3 DNA reads as TGTGCCAGCAGCTCTGGACTAGCCTACAATGAGCAGTTCTTC. V gene TRBV5-5 combines with J gene TRBJ2-1, with TRBD2 matching 7 bases. CDR1 is SGHKS, CDR2 YYEKEE, per germline (reference sequence). CDR3 length: 14 amino acids. The ends lost 3 bases at V and 2 bases at J; junction bases unmatched: 2. Filled out from reference TRBV5-5 and TRBJ2-1, the complete variable domain reads DAGVTQSPTHLIKTRGQQVTLRCSPISGHKSVSWYQQVLGQGPQFIFQYYEKEERGRGNFPDRFSARQFPNYSSELNVNALLLGDSALYLCASSSGLAYNEQFFGPGTRLTVL.

This clonotype turned up a few times. The chain carries TRBV5-1 and TRBJ2-6; 9 bases agree with TRBD1. J gave up 0 bases and V 6 bases, and 10 bases lay outside the gene matches. This CDR3 contains 18 residues. Germline CDR1 SGHRS, CDR2 YFSETQ. The CDR3 region has the DNA TGCGCCAGCATGGGACCGGGACAGGGCTTCTCTGGGGCCAACGTCCTGACTTTC. Protein: CASMGPGQGFSGANVLTF.

This clonotype was seen at least ten times. The rearrangement joins TRBV27 to TRBJ2-3; possibly TRBD2 for D (5 bases). Trimming pared 5 bases from V and 11 bases from J, leaving 17 bases between. The CDR3 is 13 residues long. Germline CDR1 MNHEY, CDR2 SMNVEV (reference sequence). CDR3 DNA: TGTGCCAGCAGTAAATCGAGCCGGGGTGGGCAGTATTTT. The encoded protein is CASSKSSRGGQYF.

This clonotype came up once. The gene calls are TRBV3-1 and TRBJ2-3, with a tentative D call TRBD2 (6 bases). CDR1 is LGHDT, CDR2 YNNKEL, per germline (reference sequence). The CDR3 covers 18 residues. V was shortened by 0 bases and J by 0 bases, with 16 bases between the two germline ends. CDR3 residues: CASSQDRASASSTDTQYF. As DNA, the CDR3 is TGTGCCAGCAGCCAAGATAGGGCTAGCGCTTCTAGCACAGATACGCAGTATTTT.

This clonotype was seen a handful of times. The chain employs TRBV20-1 and TRBJ2-1; 14 nucleotides match TRBD2. The V and J ends lost 1 base and 10 bases, in that order; junction bases with no gene match: 6. Germline loops: CDR1 DFQATT, CDR2 SNEGSKA (reference sequence). The CDR3 is made up of 15 amino acids. CDR3 region: CSARGLAGGPWEQFF. For the CDR3, the DNA is TGCAGTGCTAGAGGACTAGCGGGGGGGCCATGGGAGCAGTTCTTC.